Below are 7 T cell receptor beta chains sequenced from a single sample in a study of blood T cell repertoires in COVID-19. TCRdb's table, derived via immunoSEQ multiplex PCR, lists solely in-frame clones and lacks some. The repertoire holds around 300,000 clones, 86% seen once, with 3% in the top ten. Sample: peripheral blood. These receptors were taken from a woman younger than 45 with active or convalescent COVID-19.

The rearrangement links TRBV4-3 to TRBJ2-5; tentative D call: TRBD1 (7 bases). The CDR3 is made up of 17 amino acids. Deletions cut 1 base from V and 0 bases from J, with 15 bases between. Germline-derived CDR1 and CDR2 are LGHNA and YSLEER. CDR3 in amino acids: CASSQVRTGDYQETQYF. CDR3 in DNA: TGCGCCAGCAGCCAAGTGCGAACAGGGGACTACCAAGAGACCCAGTACTTC.

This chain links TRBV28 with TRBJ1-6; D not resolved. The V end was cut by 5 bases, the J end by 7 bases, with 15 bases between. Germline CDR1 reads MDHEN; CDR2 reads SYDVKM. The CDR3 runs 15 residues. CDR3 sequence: CASSGNRPGNSPLHF. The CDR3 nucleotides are TGTGCCAGCAGTGGGAATCGACCGGGAAATTCACCCCTCCACTTT.

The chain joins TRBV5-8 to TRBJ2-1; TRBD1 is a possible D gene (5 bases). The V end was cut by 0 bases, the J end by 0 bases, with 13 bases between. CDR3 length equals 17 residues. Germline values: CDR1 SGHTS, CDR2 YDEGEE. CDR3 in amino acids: CASSLAWGDSSYNEQFF. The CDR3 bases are TGTGCCAGCAGCTTGGCCTGGGGCGATAGCTCCTACAATGAGCAGTTCTTC.

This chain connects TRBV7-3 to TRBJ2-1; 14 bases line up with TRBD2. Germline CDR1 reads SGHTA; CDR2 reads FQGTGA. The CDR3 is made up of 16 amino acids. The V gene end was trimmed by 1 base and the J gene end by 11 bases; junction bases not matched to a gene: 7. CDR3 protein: CASSLISRTSGGKQFF. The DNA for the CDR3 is TGTGCCAGCAGCTTAATAAGTCGGACTAGCGGGGGGAAGCAGTTCTTC.

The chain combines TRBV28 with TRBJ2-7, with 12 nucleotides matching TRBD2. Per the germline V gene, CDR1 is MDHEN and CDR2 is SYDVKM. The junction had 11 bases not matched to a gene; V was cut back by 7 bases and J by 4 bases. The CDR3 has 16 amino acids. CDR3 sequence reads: CASTDPLAGGVYEQYF. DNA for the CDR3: TGTGCCAGCACCGACCCTCTAGCGGGGGGGGTATACGAGCAGTACTTC.

CDR3 sequence: CASSYPGGEGGYTF. DNA for the CDR3: TGTGCCAGCAGTTACCCCGGAGGGGAGGGGGGCTACACCTTC. The chain is built from TRBV6-5 and TRBJ1-2; possibly TRBD1 for D (5 bases). The germline CDR1 and CDR2 sequences are MNHEY and SVGAGI. The V and J ends lost 2 bases and 8 bases respectively, with 15 bases between them. The CDR3 runs to 14 residues.

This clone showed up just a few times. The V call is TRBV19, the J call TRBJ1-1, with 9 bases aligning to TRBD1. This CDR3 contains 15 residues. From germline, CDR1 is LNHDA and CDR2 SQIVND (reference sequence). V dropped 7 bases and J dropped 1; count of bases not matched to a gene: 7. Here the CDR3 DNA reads TGTGCCAGTAAAGCGACAGGGGGAACGAACACTGAAGCTTTCTTT. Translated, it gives CASKATGGTNTEAFF.